Shown below are 28 T cell receptor beta chains from a single sample sequenced in a study of cytomegalovirus exposure and HLA in healthy donors. The PCR employed 60 Vbeta primers together with 13 Jbeta primers. TCRdb's copy holds only in-frame clones and misses some; the assay was immunoSEQ multiplex PCR. Among roughly 100,000 clones, around three fifths were seen once, and the ten largest hold around a fifth. Sequenced: PBMCs. The receptors shown here come from a woman in her fifties or sixties in good health and CMV-seropositive.

The genes are TRBV28 and TRBJ1-2; the D gene is possibly TRBD1 (5 bases). Germline assignment: CDR1 MDHEN and CDR2 SYDVKM. Trimming took 5 bases from V and 5 from J, leaving 21 bases between them. CDR3 size: 16 residues. This CDR3 is CASSPQGPIRQYGYTF. The CDR3 region has the DNA TGTGCCAGCAGTCCCCAGGGTCCCATTCGTCAATATGGCTACACCTTC.

The chain is built from TRBV18 and TRBJ1-1; 7 nucleotides line up with TRBD1. Germline V gives CDR1 KGHSH, CDR2 LQKENI. The CDR3 totals 14 residues. After removal of 3 bases from V and 4 bases from J, the junction contained 5 bases not matched to a gene. The CDR3 bases are TGTGCCAGCTCACCGGACAGGTACGGCACTGAAGCTTTCTTT. Its protein product is CASSPDRYGTEAFF.

With regard to this clone: A far larger clone is only one base removed, so a read error is likely. The chain is built from TRBV4-1 and TRBJ2-3; 7 bases match TRBD2. CDR1 MGHRA and CDR2 YSYEKL come from the germline V gene. The CDR3 loop spans 17 amino acids. V lost 0 bases and J lost 4; bases outside the gene matches: 10. CDR3 amino acids: CASSQEGIGLESDTQYF. The DNA of the CDR3 is TGCGCCAGCAGCCAAGAAGGGATAGGACTAGAGTCAGATACGCAGTATTTT.

The genes are TRBV19 and TRBJ1-6; possible D gene TRBD1, 5 bases. Germline CDR1 is LNHDA and CDR2 is SQIVND (reference sequence). This CDR3 is 14 amino acids long. The V end lost 5 bases, the J end lost 6 bases, and 11 bases lay between the germline ends. The CDR3 spells CASSGRGFNSPLHF. The CDR3 DNA sequence: TGTGCCAGTAGTGGGAGGGGATTTAATTCACCCCTCCACTTT.

V usage is TRBV4-2 and J usage is TRBJ2-7; possible D gene TRBD2, 5 bases. Deletions cut 1 base from V and 2 bases from J, with 15 bases between. Germline V gene sequence: CDR1 LGHNA, CDR2 YNFKEQ. The CDR3 totals 16 residues. The CDR3: CASSQGGGGLTYEQYF. The CDR3 DNA is TGTGCCAGCAGCCAAGGAGGAGGCGGATTAACCTACGAGCAGTACTTC.

V usage is TRBV6-6 and J usage is TRBJ1-2; 8 bases fit TRBD1. This CDR3 has 13 amino acids. Germline V lookup: CDR1 MNHNY, CDR2 SVGAGI (reference sequence). Germline trimming cut 7 bases from V and 5 bases from J; bases unmatched to any gene: 6. CDR3 residues: CASTGQEFYGYTF. The CDR3, as DNA: TGTGCCAGCACGGGACAGGAATTTTATGGCTACACCTTC.

This clone has a single count. The chain joins TRBV4-2 to TRBJ1-5; 8 nucleotides match TRBD1. This CDR3 comprises 15 residues. The germline gives CDR1 LGHNA, CDR2 YNFKEQ. V was clipped by 0 bases and J by 7 bases; unmatched bases: 5. In DNA, the CDR3 is TGTGCCAGCAGCCAAGAGCAGGGGGCTGAGCAGCCCCAGCATTTT. Residues: CASSQEQGAEQPQHF.

This rearrangement joins TRBV19 to TRBJ1-2, with 9 bases aligning to TRBD1. Trimming removed 2 bases from V and 8 bases from J; junction bases left unmatched: 12. Germline values: CDR1 LNHDA, CDR2 SQIVND (reference sequence). The CDR3 totals 16 residues. The chain's CDR3 is CASSISGTGPYSGYTF. The CDR3 nucleotides read TGTGCCAGTAGTATATCCGGGACAGGGCCCTATTCCGGCTACACCTTC.

V is TRBV28 and J is TRBJ1-6; tentative D call: TRBD1 (6 bases). CDR1 and CDR2 from the germline V gene are MDHEN and SYDVKM. This CDR3 has 15 amino acids. The germline V and J ends were trimmed by 3 bases and 6 bases, with 12 bases remaining between them. The CDR3 bases are TGTGCCAGCAGTTTTCGGCGGGGGCTTAATTCACCCCTCCACTTT. Translating gives CASSFRRGLNSPLHF.

This clone has a single count. The rearrangement links TRBV11-2 to TRBJ2-2; D is possibly TRBD2 (5 bases). The germline V and J ends were trimmed by 2 bases and 2 bases, with 15 bases remaining between them. This CDR3 is built from 17 residues. Germline values: CDR1 SGHAT, CDR2 FQNNGV. As DNA, the CDR3 is TGTGCCAGCAGCTTACGCCCGGACGGACTTAACACCGGGGAGCTGTTTTTT. It specifies CASSLRPDGLNTGELFF. The variable domain in full, with the rest retrieved from reference TRBV11-2 and TRBJ2-2, is EAGVAQSPRYKIIEKRQSVAFWCNPISGHATLYWYQQILGQGPKLLIQFQNNGVVDDSQLPKDRFSAERLKGVDSTLKIQPAKLEDSAVYLCASSLRPDGLNTGELFFGEGSRLTVL.

The chain couples TRBV2 to TRBJ1-6, with D maybe TRBD1 (6 bases). Trimming took 0 bases from V and 7 from J, leaving 10 bases between them. The CDR3 covers 15 residues. Germline CDR1 and CDR2: SNHLY and FYNNEI. CDR3 in amino acids: CASSEARQGNSPLHF. For the CDR3, the DNA is TGTGCCAGCAGTGAAGCGCGGCAGGGGAATTCACCCCTCCACTTT.

This clone was recorded a few times. The chain uses TRBV5-4 and TRBJ1-2, with 9 positions matching TRBD1. This CDR3 has 16 residues. The trim removed 2 bases at V and 0 bases at J, leaving 5 bases unmatched. Germline values: CDR1 SGHNT, CDR2 YYREEE (reference sequence). CDR3 sequence: CASSFGGQGPNYGYTF. The CDR3 nucleotides read TGTGCCAGCAGCTTCGGGGGACAGGGACCTAACTATGGCTACACCTTC.

The chain uses TRBV29-1 and TRBJ2-3; a possible D gene is TRBD2 (7 bases). Per germline, CDR1 SQVTM and CDR2 ANQGSEA. The CDR3 contains 15 residues. V dropped 6 bases and J dropped 2 bases, with 18 bases sitting between them. CDR3 sequence: CSVAGGGGHTDTQYF. The CDR3, as DNA: TGCAGCGTCGCCGGGGGCGGGGGTCACACAGATACGCAGTATTTT.

The rearrangement links TRBV5-4 to TRBJ2-1; 8 bases line up with TRBD2. The CDR3 is 13 amino acids. Germline CDR1 is SGHNT and CDR2 is YYREEE (reference sequence). V was pared by 3 bases and J by 8 bases, with 4 bases of the junction left unmatched. CDR3 protein: CASSWSGGDEQFF. Here the CDR3 DNA reads TGTGCCAGCAGCTGGTCGGGGGGGGATGAGCAGTTCTTC. Full variable domain (rest looked up from reference TRBV5-4 and TRBJ2-1): ETGVTQSPTHLIKTRGQQVTLRCSSQSGHNTVSWYQQALGQGPQFIFQYYREEENGRGNFPPRFSGLQFPNYSSELNVNALELDDSALYLCASSWSGGDEQFFGPGTRLTVL.

This chain joins TRBV18 and TRBJ2-1; 15 bases are a match to TRBD2. Germline CDR1 and CDR2: KGHSH and LQKENI. CDR3 size: 16 residues. With V trimmed by 2 bases and J by 7 bases, 3 bases remained unmatched. CDR3 DNA sequence: TGTGCCAGCTCACCATCCGGACTAGCGGGGGGGAATGAGCAGTTCTTC. This encodes CASSPSGLAGGNEQFF. Together with reference TRBV18 and TRBJ2-1, the CDR3 gives the full variable domain: NAGVMQNPRHLVRRRGQEARLRCSPMKGHSHVYWYRQLPEEGLKFMVYLQKENIIDESGMPKERFSAEFPKEGPSILRIQQVVRGDSAAYFCASSPSGLAGGNEQFFGPGTRLTVL.

This rearrangement joins TRBV27 to TRBJ1-1; a possible D gene is TRBD1 (5 bases). Between the trimmed V and J ends, which lost 2 bases and 9 bases, there was a span of 13 bases. Per the germline V gene, CDR1 is MNHEY and CDR2 is SMNVEV (reference sequence). This CDR3 is built from 13 residues. The CDR3 bases are TGTGCCAGCAGTTTAAAGGAGACAGCCCAAGCTTTCTTT. It specifies CASSLKETAQAFF.

This clone was detected a few times. CDR3 bases: TGTGCCAGCAGCCACGACGAATTCCAGGTGCTGTTTTTT. This encodes CASSHDEFQVLFF. The J gene is TRBJ2-2, the V gene TRBV6-5; no reliable D call. CDR3 length equals 13 residues. V was cut by 6 bases and J by 13 bases, with 18 bases left in between. CDR1 and CDR2 from the germline V gene are MNHEY and SVGAGI.

This clone occurred a few times. V usage is TRBV5-4 and J usage is TRBJ1-2, with TRBD1 as a possible D gene (5 bases). This CDR3 has 12 amino acids. Germline loops: CDR1 SGHNT, CDR2 YYREEE (reference sequence). The V end was cut by 3 bases, the J end by 2 bases, with 5 bases between. The CDR3 protein is CASSSGNYGYTF. CDR3 nucleotide sequence: TGTGCCAGCAGCTCAGGGAACTATGGCTACACCTTC.

This CDR3 reads CASSVGGLAGGNQETQYF. CDR3 DNA sequence: TGTGCCAGCAGCGTAGGTGGACTAGCGGGGGGGAACCAAGAGACCCAGTACTTC. The V and J genes are TRBV9 and TRBJ2-5, with 15 bases matching TRBD2. Germline assignment: CDR1 SGDLS and CDR2 YYNGEE. The J segment lost 0 bases and the V segment lost 0 bases, leaving 3 bases of the junction unmatched. The CDR3 extends over 18 amino acids.

The chain carries TRBV5-6 and TRBJ1-2; weak D call: TRBD1 (6 bases). The germline V and J ends were trimmed by 4 bases and 1 base, with 20 bases remaining between them. Looked up from germline, CDR1 is SGHDT and CDR2 is YYEEEE. The CDR3 extends over 17 amino acids. CDR3 loop: CASSEPLQGGVNYGYTF. The CDR3 DNA sequence: TGTGCCAGCAGCGAACCCTTACAGGGAGGGGTTAACTATGGCTACACCTTC.

This clone came up a few times. Other DNA sequences in this specimen translate into the identical CDR3. The chain couples TRBV7-2 to TRBJ1-6; TRBD1 matches 9 bases. CDR1 and CDR2 from the germline V gene are SGHTA and FQGNSA. The ends lost 5 bases at V and 7 bases at J; junction bases unmatched: 9. The CDR3 loop spans 16 amino acids. The CDR3 region has the DNA TGTGCCAGCAGCCTCCTTGGGGGACAGGGAAATTCACCCCTCCACTTT. This encodes CASSLLGGQGNSPLHF.

The V call is TRBV6-1, the J call TRBJ2-7; 10 nucleotides line up with TRBD2. V was clipped by 6 bases and J by 1 base; unmatched bases: 6. Germline values: CDR1 MNHNS, CDR2 SASEGT. CDR3 length: 15 residues. Written as DNA, the CDR3 is TGTGCCAGCAGCCTTAAAGCGGGGGGGTCCTACGAGCAGTACTTC. It is translated as CASSLKAGGSYEQYF.

Only a few counts were recorded for this clone. V usage is TRBV5-6 and J usage is TRBJ1-5; possible D gene TRBD1, 6 bases. This CDR3 contains 16 residues. With 4 bases removed from V and 0 bases from J, the gap between germline ends came to 14 bases. Germline lookup yields CDR1 SGHDT and CDR2 YYEEEE. The CDR3 DNA reads as TGTGCCAGCAGCGCGACAGGCGTTTATAGCAATCAGCCCCAGCATTTT. This codes for CASSATGVYSNQPQHF.

This chain links TRBV7-8 with TRBJ1-6; D uncertain. There are 12 residues in the CDR3. V lost 5 bases and J 7 bases, leaving 6 bases between the germline ends. The V gene's germline CDR1 is SGHVS and CDR2 FQNEAQ. Here the CDR3 DNA reads TGTGCCAGCAGCGTGGGCAATTCACCCCTCCACTTT. Amino acid sequence: CASSVGNSPLHF.

V usage is TRBV7-2 and J usage is TRBJ1-2; 11 nucleotides agree with TRBD1. Germline CDR1 reads SGHTA; CDR2 reads FQGNSA. The length of the CDR3 is 15 residues. With V trimmed by 3 bases and J by 5 bases, 5 bases remained unmatched. The CDR3 loop reads CASSLDRGQRYGYTF. For the CDR3, the DNA is TGTGCCAGCAGCTTGGACAGGGGGCAAAGATATGGCTACACCTTC.

The chain couples TRBV5-6 to TRBJ1-2, with 8 positions matching TRBD1. The CDR3 totals 17 residues. The V and J ends lost 0 bases and 0 bases, in that order; junction bases with no gene match: 7. The germline CDR1 and CDR2 sequences are SGHDT and YYEEEE. Here the CDR3 reads CASSLVDRESSNYGYTF. CDR3 in DNA: TGTGCCAGCAGCTTGGTGGACAGGGAATCTTCTAACTATGGCTACACCTTC.

This clone was counted a single time. V gene TRBV5-8 combines with J gene TRBJ1-1; 10 positions match TRBD1. This CDR3 has 13 residues. V lost 4 bases, J lost 6 bases, and 3 bases stayed unmatched. Germline lookup yields CDR1 SGHTS and CDR2 YDEGEE. CDR3 sequence reads: CASSRDRGAEAFF. CDR3 DNA: TGTGCCAGCAGCCGGGACAGGGGCGCTGAAGCTTTCTTT.

This chain joins TRBV7-8 and TRBJ1-2; D is unresolved. CDR3 length: 13 amino acids. Germline V gene sequence: CDR1 SGHVS, CDR2 FQNEAQ. V lost 3 bases and J lost 0, with 5 bases in between. This chain's CDR3 is CASSLTTNYGYTF. DNA of the CDR3: TGTGCCAGCAGCTTGACAACTAACTATGGCTACACCTTC.